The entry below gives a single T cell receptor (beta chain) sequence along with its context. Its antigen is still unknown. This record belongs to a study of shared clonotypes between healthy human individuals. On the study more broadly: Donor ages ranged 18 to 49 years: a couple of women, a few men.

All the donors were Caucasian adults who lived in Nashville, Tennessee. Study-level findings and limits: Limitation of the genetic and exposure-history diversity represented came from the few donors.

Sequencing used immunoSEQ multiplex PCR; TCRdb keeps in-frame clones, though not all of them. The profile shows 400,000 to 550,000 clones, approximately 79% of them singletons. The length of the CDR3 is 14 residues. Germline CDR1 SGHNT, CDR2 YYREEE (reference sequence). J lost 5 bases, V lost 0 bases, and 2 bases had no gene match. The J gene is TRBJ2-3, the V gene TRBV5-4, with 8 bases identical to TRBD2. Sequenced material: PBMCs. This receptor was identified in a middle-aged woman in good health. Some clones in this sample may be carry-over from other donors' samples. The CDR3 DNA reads TGTGCCAGCAGCTTGGATCTAGCGGGAGATACGCAGTATTTT. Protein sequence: CASSLDLAGDTQYF.